A selection of T cell receptor beta chains follows, all from one sample in a study of T cells in localized non-small cell lung cancer. The assay was immunoSEQ multiplex PCR, and TCRdb's table has in-frame clones only and misses some. The table shows 70,000 to 95,000 clones, with about nine tenths occurring only once. Sequencing used PBMCs, obtained before any cancer treatment. Receptor source: a woman aged 35 to 69 with stage II squamous cell lung carcinoma. Both conserved end residues are part of each CDR3. The D gene is left open where the match is weak. Size tells how often a clone was seen (once, few, many) or the class of an expanded clone, and some rows leave it out.

>.|.|TRBJ2-5|TRBV30
CAWSVGGPGGGETQYF
TGTGCCTGGAGTGTGGGCGGCCCAGGGGGGGGTGAGACCCAGTACTTC
>.|.|TRBJ1-5|TRBV18
CASSPQPNQPQHF
TGTGCCAGCTCACCACAACCCAATCAGCCCCAGCATTTT
>TRBD2|.|TRBJ2-1|TRBV5-3
CARCCAEAAGGPIYNEQFF
TGTGCCAGATGCTGTGCTGAGGCGGCGGGGGGACCTATCTACAATGAGCAGTTCTTC
>.|once|TRBJ2-7|TRBV27
CASSPWGSYEQYF
TGTGCCAGCAGTCCCTGGGGCTCCTACGAGCAGTACTTC
>.|once|TRBJ1-1|TRBV13
CASSTNREYTEAFF
TGTGCCAGCAGCACTAACAGGGAATACACTGAAGCTTTCTTT
>.|.|TRBJ2-1|TRBV6-6
CASSYSTVYNEQFF
TGTGCCAGCAGTTACTCGACGGTTTACAATGAGCAGTTCTTC
>.|.|TRBJ2-2|TRBV28
CASSRGLGTENTGELFF
TGTGCCAGCAGTCGTGGTCTAGGGACGGAAAACACCGGGGAGCTGTTTTTT
>.|few|TRBJ1-2|TRBV5-1
CASSLDAGSGYGYTF
TGCGCCAGCAGCTTGGATGCGGGGTCGGGCTATGGCTACACCTTC
>.|once|TRBJ1-2|TRBV2
CASSERIEANYGYTF
TGTGCCAGCAGTGAACGTATAGAAGCTAACTATGGCTACACCTTC
>.|.|TRBJ2-7|TRBV10-3
CAIRAGPYEQYF
TGTGCCATCAGGGCAGGACCCTACGAGCAGTACTTC
>.|.|TRBJ1-2|TRBV19
CASSILDGDYGYTF
TGTGCCAGTAGTATACTAGACGGCGACTATGGCTACACCTTC
>.|.|TRBJ1-1|TRBV29-1
CSVDRTGAFF
TGCAGCGTTGATCGAACAGGAGCTTTCTTT
>.|.|TRBJ1-2|TRBV9
CASSVDGGSRAYGYTF
TGTGCCAGCAGCGTAGATGGCGGATCAAGGGCCTATGGCTACACCTTC
>.|.|TRBJ1-5|TRBV6-1
CASSNDQPQHF
TGTGCCAGCAGCAATGATCAGCCCCAGCATTTT
>TRBD2|.|TRBJ2-1|TRBV5-5
CASSLGLALRGDEQFF
TGTGCCAGCAGCTTGGGACTAGCGCTCAGAGGGGATGAGCAGTTCTTC
>.|once|TRBJ1-1|TRBV14
CASSQEVLSNTEAFF
TGTGCCAGCAGCCAAGAGGTTCTTTCGAACACTGAAGCTTTCTTT
>.|.|TRBJ1-2|TRBV6-1
CASSDPWYGYTF
TGTGCCAGCAGTGATCCATGGTATGGCTACACCTTC
>.|.|TRBJ1-3|TRBV18
CASSPPSIQGGDTIYF
TGTGCCAGCTCACCACCGTCTATACAAGGAGGGGACACCATATATTTT
>TRBD2|.|TRBJ2-3|TRBV5-1
CASTSALAGVGTDTQYF
TGCGCCAGCACCTCAGCCCTGGCGGGAGTAGGCACAGATACGCAGTATTTT
>.|.|TRBJ2-3|TRBV5-1
CASSLEPRSEDTQYF
TGCGCCAGCAGCTTGGAACCCAGGAGTGAAGATACGCAGTATTTT
>TRBD1|.|TRBJ2-3|TRBV14
CASSPDRGLYTDTQYF
TGTGCCAGCAGCCCGGACAGGGGATTGTACACAGATACGCAGTATTTT
>TRBD2|.|TRBJ2-1|TRBV28
CASSLWGGTSGRSSYNEQFF
TGTGCCAGCAGTTTATGGGGGGGGACTAGCGGGCGGAGCTCCTACAATGAGCAGTTCTTC
>TRBD1|.|TRBJ1-3|TRBV15
CATSRVGTGLGNTIYF
TGTGCCACCAGCAGAGTAGGGACAGGGTTGGGAAACACCATATATTTT
>.|.|TRBJ2-3|TRBV19
CASSQPIGGPTDTQYF
TGTGCCAGTAGTCAGCCCATAGGGGGGCCTACAGATACGCAGTATTTT
>.|.|TRBJ1-1|TRBV6-5
CASRPKGNTEAFF
TGTGCCAGCAGGCCTAAGGGGAACACTGAAGCTTTCTTT
>.|.|TRBJ2-5|TRBV28
CASSLNSGLESQRMRETQYF
TGTGCCAGCAGTTTAAACTCGGGGTTGGAGAGCCAACGGATGCGGGAGACCCAGTACTTC
>.|.|TRBJ1-5|TRBV7-2
CASTTLGANQPQHF
TGCGCCAGCACCACTCTGGGGGCTAATCAGCCCCAGCATTTT
>.|.|TRBJ2-5|TRBV6-1
CASAPGQRALETQYF
TGTGCCAGCGCCCCCGGACAGCGGGCATTGGAGACCCAGTACTTC
>.|.|TRBJ1-6|TRBV5-4
CASSSPNSPLHF
TGTGCCAGCAGCTCGCCGAACTCACCCCTCCACTTT
>TRBD2|.|TRBJ2-7|TRBV5-1
CASSPTSGGASEQYF
TGCGCCAGCAGCCCAACTAGCGGGGGGGCAAGCGAGCAGTACTTC
>.|.|TRBJ1-2|TRBV6-5
CASSSRDYGYTF
TGTGCCAGCAGTTCCAGGGACTATGGCTACACCTTC
>TRBD1|.|TRBJ2-7|TRBV5-1
CASSRDSTYEQYF
TGCGCCAGCAGCCGGGACAGCACCTACGAGCAGTACTTC
>TRBD2|few|TRBJ2-7|TRBV4-1
CASSPLAGGPREQYF
TGCGCCAGCAGCCCTCTAGCGGGAGGGCCTCGGGAGCAGTACTTC
>TRBD1|.|TRBJ2-7|TRBV15
CATSKGTVSYEQYF
TGTGCCACCAGTAAGGGGACAGTCAGCTACGAGCAGTACTTC
>TRBD1|.|TRBJ2-1|TRBV19
CASSPSRQGTSKQFF
TGTGCCAGTAGTCCAAGCAGACAGGGTACGAGTAAGCAGTTCTTC